This T cell receptor (beta chain) was sequenced for a study of OX40 agonist ivuxolimab in advanced cancers. As for the study in general: Dosing consisted of intravenous ivuxolimab at 0.01 to 10 mg/kg every 2 weeks. Findings of the study overall: There was clonal expansion of CD4+ and CD8+ blood T cells by week 6 at 0.1 to 3.0 mg/kg. Low levels of normalized T-cell clonal expansion also appeared in some nonresponders.

The CDR3 length is 13 residues. V was cut by 5 bases and J by 5 bases, with 13 bases left in between. Germline V gives CDR1 WSHSY, CDR2 SAAADI. As to this clone: The antigen remains unidentified.

Using immunoSEQ multiplex PCR, the repertoire was profiled, and TCRdb retains in-frame clones only, with some absent. The table shows some 70,000 clones, with 85% occurring only once. The sample consisted of CD4+ or CD8+ T cells sorted from blood, taken in a trial of the OX40 agonist ivuxolimab. The receptor was derived from an adult with an advanced solid tumor such as melanoma, head and neck, liver or kidney cancer. The J gene is TRBJ2-7, the V gene TRBV10-2; TRBD1 might be the D (6 bases). This CDR3 is CASSSNRANEQYV. DNA for the CDR3: TGCGCCAGCAGTTCGAACAGGGCCAACGAGCAGTACGTC.